Listed here are 30 T cell receptor beta chains from one sample, sequenced in a study of sequential checkpoint blockade in melanoma. Only in-frame clones appear in the TCRdb table, and some are missing; sequencing was by immunoSEQ multiplex PCR. The sample lists 13,000 or so clones, 21% seen once, with roughly 6.5% in the top ten. Documented treatment: randomized to nivolumab then ipilimumab (arm A) or the reverse (arm B). The input for sequencing was tumor tissue (inferred from file names), taken from a patient given nivolumab and ipilimumab in sequence. All receptors come from a human donor with melanoma.

This clone was seen many times. The chain links TRBV6-8 to TRBJ2-1; TRBD2 is a possible D gene (6 bases). Germline V lookup: CDR1 MNHGY, CDR2 SAAAGT. Trimming pared 7 bases from V and 0 bases from J, leaving 7 bases between. This CDR3 contains 13 residues. The CDR3 DNA is TGTGCCAGCACCGGGGGCTCCTACAATGAGCAGTTCTTC. Translation gives CASTGGSYNEQFF.

The rearrangement uses TRBV28 and TRBJ2-3; TRBD2 agrees at 8 bases. Trimming at V came to 1 base and at J to 0 bases, leaving 6 bases not matched to a gene. Germline loops: CDR1 MDHEN, CDR2 SYDVKM. The CDR3 is 17 amino acids. CDR3 DNA: TGTGCCAGCAGTTTATCCGGGGGGGCGTCTAGCACAGATACGCAGTATTTT. This encodes CASSLSGGASSTDTQYF. Supplemented by reference TRBV28 and TRBJ2-3, the full variable domain reads DVKVTQSSRYLVKRTGEKVFLECVQDMDHENMFWYRQDPGLGLRLIYFSYDVKMKEKGDIPEGYSVSREKKERFSLILESASTNQTSMYLCASSLSGGASSTDTQYFGPGTRLTVL.

This clone was seen repeatedly, ten times or more. The chain uses TRBV6-8 and TRBJ2-2, with no clear D. CDR3 length: 14 amino acids. Per the germline V gene, CDR1 is MNHGY and CDR2 is SAAAGT. V lost 3 bases and J 7 bases, leaving 12 bases between the germline ends. As DNA, the CDR3 is TGTGCCAGCAGTTATACGGAGCTGGGCGGGGAGCTGTTTTTT. This translates into CASSYTELGGELFF.

V gene TRBV19 combines with J gene TRBJ2-3; D might be TRBD2 (6 bases). CDR3 size: 15 residues. V dropped 5 bases and J dropped 2 bases, with 14 bases sitting between them. Per the germline V gene, CDR1 is LNHDA and CDR2 is SQIVND (reference sequence). DNA for the CDR3: TGTGCCAGTAGTCACGGAGGGGTCTTCACAGATACGCAGTATTTT. Translated, it gives CASSHGGVFTDTQYF.

This clone was recorded a few times. The chain carries TRBV1 and TRBJ2-1. TRBV1 is tagged as a pseudogene. This CDR3 has 16 amino acids. The CDR3 sequence is CASSQGQHKAYNEQFF. As DNA, the CDR3 is TGCGCCAGCAGCCAAGGCCAGCACAAAGCCTACAATGAGCAGTTCTTC.

In this sample, this clone is medium-sized. The chain is built from TRBV11-3 and TRBJ2-1, with 10 bases matching TRBD2. CDR3 length equals 15 residues. CDR1 SGHNT and CDR2 YENEEA come from the germline V gene. Trimming cost V 5 bases and J 9 bases; bases outside gene matches: 10. CDR3 residues: CASSQAASGGIEQFF. CDR3 coding DNA: TGTGCCAGCAGCCAAGCGGCTAGCGGGGGCATTGAGCAGTTCTTC.

This rearrangement joins TRBV5-1 to TRBJ2-1; 10 positions agree with TRBD2. From germline, CDR1 is SGHRS and CDR2 YFSETQ. Unmatched junction bases numbered 7, after V lost 1 base and J lost 6 bases. CDR3 length: 16 residues. The CDR3 nucleotides are TGCGCCAGCAGCTTGTTTAATCTAGCGGGGGTCAATGAGCAGTTCTTC. Encoded protein: CASSLFNLAGVNEQFF.

This clone was picked up a small number of times. V and J are TRBV10-2 and TRBJ2-7, with 8 bases lining up with TRBD1. The CDR3 runs 14 residues. With 10 bases clipped from V and 3 bases from J, the junction kept 11 bases outside the gene matches. Germline CDR1 is WSHSY and CDR2 is SAAADI. Here the CDR3 reads CATQAGTGGYEQYF. The CDR3 region has the DNA TGCGCCACACAAGCCGGGACAGGAGGCTACGAGCAGTACTTC.

The CDR3 region is CAWSVYRREGVDTQYF. The CDR3 DNA reads TGTGCCTGGAGTGTATATCGACGGGAGGGTGTAGATACGCAGTATTTT. The chain recombines TRBV30 with TRBJ2-3; TRBD2 matches at 8 bases. V lost 0 bases to trimming and J lost 5 bases; unmatched junction nucleotides: 10. Germline V gives CDR1 GTSNPN, CDR2 SVGIG (reference sequence). There are 16 residues in the CDR3.

The chain uses TRBV19 and TRBJ2-5; weak D call: TRBD2 (6 bases). This CDR3 region has 12 residues. The V end lost 10 bases, the J end lost 5 bases, and 14 bases lay between the germline ends. Looked up from germline, CDR1 is LNHDA and CDR2 is SQIVND (reference sequence). The CDR3 nucleotides read TGTGCCACCCGGTTGGCGGGGGAGACCCAGTACTTC. It translates to CATRLAGETQYF.

The V gene is TRBV18, the J gene TRBJ1-5, with D maybe TRBD1 (6 bases). The V gene's germline CDR1 is KGHSH and CDR2 LQKENI. This CDR3 is 15 amino acids long. Trimming shortened V by 3 bases and J by 11 bases, and 20 bases separated the two germline ends. The CDR3 sequence: CASSPRSEGVTSQHF. DNA for the CDR3: TGTGCCAGCTCACCTCGGTCGGAGGGGGTCACGTCCCAGCATTTT.

This chain uses TRBV11-3 with TRBJ2-5, with D perhaps being TRBD1 or TRBD2 (5 bases each). V gave up 5 bases and J gave up 5 bases, with 18 bases separating them. Per germline, CDR1 SGHNT and CDR2 YENEEA. The CDR3 has 15 amino acids. CDR3 sequence: CASSAPGPTLETQYF. The CDR3 region has the DNA TGTGCCAGCAGCGCCCCGGGACCAACTTTGGAGACCCAGTACTTC.

The rearrangement uses TRBV6-8 and TRBJ1-3, with D tentatively TRBD1 (5 bases). Trimming shortened V by 2 bases and J by 0 bases, and 14 bases separated the two germline ends. The CDR3 length is 17 residues. The germline V gene encodes CDR1 MNHGY and CDR2 SAAAGT. CDR3 in amino acids: CASSYGAGLSSGNTIYF. In DNA, the CDR3 is TGTGCCAGCAGTTACGGGGCAGGCCTGAGCTCTGGAAACACCATATATTTT.

The V gene is TRBV6-8, the J gene TRBJ1-5, with TRBD1 matching 9 bases. Germline loops: CDR1 MNHGY, CDR2 SAAAGT. V dropped 6 bases and J dropped 8; count of bases not matched to a gene: 11. The CDR3 covers 15 residues. Here the CDR3 reads CASSDGQGWVKPQHF. Here the CDR3 DNA reads TGTGCCAGCAGCGACGGACAGGGGTGGGTGAAGCCCCAGCATTTT.

This clone was detected only a few times. V usage is TRBV18 and J usage is TRBJ1-4; D is unresolved. Germline V gene sequence: CDR1 KGHSH, CDR2 LQKENI. Trimming took 6 bases from V and 0 from J, leaving 11 bases between them. CDR3 size: 15 residues. CDR3 region: CASSPAPATNEKLFF. The CDR3 coding sequence is TGTGCCAGCTCCCCGGCACCTGCAACTAATGAAAAACTGTTTTTT. The whole variable domain, remainder taken from reference TRBV18 and TRBJ1-4, is NAGVMQNPRHLVRRRGQEARLRCSPMKGHSHVYWYRQLPEEGLKFMVYLQKENIIDESGMPKERFSAEFPKEGPSILRIQQVVRGDSAAYFCASSPAPATNEKLFFGSGTQLSVL.

V usage is TRBV30 and J usage is TRBJ2-1; D unclear. The CDR3 consists of 11 residues. Trimming took 4 bases from V and 10 from J, leaving 11 bases between them. CDR1 and CDR2 from the germline V gene are GTSNPN and SVGIG (reference sequence). This CDR3 is CAWTALGEQFF. The DNA for the CDR3 is TGTGCCTGGACGGCCTTAGGGGAGCAGTTCTTC. The variable domain in full, with the rest retrieved from reference TRBV30 and TRBJ2-1, is SQTIHQWPATLVQPVGSPLSLECTVEGTSNPNLYWYRQAAGRGLQLLFYSVGIGQISSEVPQNLSASRPQDRQFILSSKKLLLSDSGFYLCAWTALGEQFFGPGTRLTVL.

The chain carries TRBV19 and TRBJ1-6; D gene ambiguous. Trimming took off 6 bases at V and 3 bases at J, with 12 bases between the two ends. In germline, CDR1 is LNHDA, CDR2 SQIVND (reference sequence). The CDR3 totals 15 residues. The CDR3 coding sequence is TGTGCCAGTAGGATCAGCCCGATCTATAATTCACCCCTCCACTTT. It yields the protein CASRISPIYNSPLHF.

The V call is TRBV29-1, the J call TRBJ1-1; no definite D call. The CDR3 length is 12 residues. Germline-derived CDR1 and CDR2 are SQVTM and ANQGSEA. V lost 4 bases, J lost 1 base, and 7 bases lay in between. The chain's CDR3 is CSVVTRNTEAFF. CDR3 nucleotide sequence: TGCAGCGTTGTCACCAGGAACACTGAAGCTTTCTTT.

The chain uses TRBV15 and TRBJ2-3; TRBD1 aligns across 8 bases. Germline CDR1 reads LNHNV; CDR2 reads YYDKDF (reference sequence). This CDR3 has 16 amino acids. Trimming removed 0 bases from V and 4 bases from J; junction bases left unmatched: 6. CDR3 region: CATSRDQDRASDTQYF. Here the CDR3 DNA reads TGTGCCACCAGCAGAGATCAGGACAGGGCGTCAGATACGCAGTATTTT.

In this sample, this clone turned up a few times. This chain links TRBV9 with TRBJ2-3; D not resolved. Germline values: CDR1 SGDLS, CDR2 YYNGEE. V lost 5 bases, J lost 2 bases, and 15 bases lay in between. There are 15 residues in the CDR3. The CDR3 sequence: CASSESTLPTDTQYF. The CDR3 bases are TGTGCCAGCAGTGAATCTACGCTCCCCACAGATACGCAGTATTTT.

This clone turned up a few times. This chain connects TRBV18 to TRBJ1-1; D may be TRBD1 (5 bases). The CDR3 is 12 residues long. The germline CDR1 and CDR2 sequences are KGHSH and LQKENI. The ends were cut back, 3 bases at V and 5 bases at J, with 7 bases in the middle. As DNA, the CDR3 is TGTGCCAGCTCACCGGGACGGACTGAAGCTTTCTTT. Protein sequence: CASSPGRTEAFF.

A single count supports this clone. The chain links TRBV14 to TRBJ2-1; possibly TRBD2 for D (5 bases). CDR3 length: 14 residues. CDR1 and CDR2 (germline): SGHDN, FVKESK. The V end lost 4 bases, the J end lost 7 bases, and 14 bases lay between the germline ends. CDR3: CASSPAGVGNEQFF. CDR3 nucleotide sequence: TGTGCCAGCAGCCCCGCCGGGGTAGGGAATGAGCAGTTCTTC.

This clone has just a few counts. The chain is built from TRBV6-8 and TRBJ2-7; 7 nucleotides agree with TRBD2. With V trimmed by 2 bases and J by 7 bases, 8 bases remained unmatched. Germline-derived CDR1 and CDR2 are MNHGY and SAAAGT. The CDR3 has 14 residues. The CDR3, as DNA: TGTGCCAGCAGTTACGTGGGGGGGGTGGTTGAGCAGTACTTC. It yields the protein CASSYVGGVVEQYF.

This clone was counted only a few times. V and J are TRBV19 and TRBJ1-5; D possibly corresponds to TRBD1 (6 bases). CDR1 LNHDA and CDR2 SQIVND come from the germline V gene (reference sequence). V lost 9 bases and J lost 0, with 15 bases in between. The CDR3 is made up of 15 amino acids. The CDR3 here is CASRWGHLSNQPQHF. CDR3 DNA sequence: TGTGCCAGCCGGTGGGGACACCTTAGCAATCAGCCCCAGCATTTT.

In its sample, this clone was seen a few times. V gene TRBV12-5 combines with J gene TRBJ2-7; no clear D gene. Germline V gene data show CDR1 as LGHNT and CDR2 as FRNRAP. The CDR3 totals 12 residues. This CDR3 reads CASTGSSYEQYF. In DNA form, the CDR3 reads TGTGCCAGCACGGGCAGCTCCTACGAGCAGTACTTC.

This chain uses TRBV23-1 with TRBJ2-5; 7 bases agree with TRBD1. TRBV23-1 counts as an open reading frame of uncertain function. This CDR3 has 13 residues. J gave up 5 bases and V 6 bases, and 6 bases lay outside the gene matches. The CDR3 is CASSLTGVETQYF. Written as DNA, the CDR3 is TGCGCCAGCAGCTTAACAGGGGTGGAGACCCAGTACTTC.

This clone was detected a few times. This chain uses TRBV7-1 with TRBJ2-1; D might be TRBD2 (6 bases). TRBV7-1 is classed as an ORF, of uncertain function. V was cut by 8 bases and J by 0 bases, with 8 bases left in between. The CDR3 loop spans 13 amino acids. The CDR3 nucleotides are TGTGCCAGCCGCGGGATCTCCTACAATGAGCAGTTCTTC. Translated, it gives CASRGISYNEQFF.

The rearrangement uses TRBV7-1 and TRBJ2-2; 7 positions agree with TRBD2. TRBV7-1 is known as an ORF, though its function is uncertain. With 4 bases clipped from V and 6 bases from J, the junction kept 14 bases outside the gene matches. This CDR3 has 17 residues. The CDR3 protein is CASSLALGLEFSGELFF. CDR3 sequence (DNA): TGTGCCAGCAGCTTAGCGCTAGGACTAGAGTTCTCCGGGGAGCTGTTTTTT.

This clone was observed many times. The V and J genes are TRBV9 and TRBJ1-2, with 8 bases lining up with TRBD1. Trimming cost V 0 bases and J 5 bases; bases outside gene matches: 6. The CDR3 runs to 15 residues. Germline CDR1 reads SGDLS; CDR2 reads YYNGEE. Written as DNA, the CDR3 is TGTGCCAGCAGCGTAGTCCAGGGACAGGTTTATGGCTACACCTTC. It codes for CASSVVQGQVYGYTF.

This clone has ten or more counts. V gene TRBV4-1 combines with J gene TRBJ1-2; D remains unclear. The ends were cut back, 0 bases at V and 8 bases at J, with 16 bases in the middle. This CDR3 spans 15 amino acids. Germline V CDR1 and CDR2: MGHRA, YSYEKL. The CDR3 protein is CASSQDSRSGEGYTF. CDR3 sequence (DNA): TGCGCCAGCAGCCAAGATTCCAGGTCCGGGGAAGGCTACACCTTC.